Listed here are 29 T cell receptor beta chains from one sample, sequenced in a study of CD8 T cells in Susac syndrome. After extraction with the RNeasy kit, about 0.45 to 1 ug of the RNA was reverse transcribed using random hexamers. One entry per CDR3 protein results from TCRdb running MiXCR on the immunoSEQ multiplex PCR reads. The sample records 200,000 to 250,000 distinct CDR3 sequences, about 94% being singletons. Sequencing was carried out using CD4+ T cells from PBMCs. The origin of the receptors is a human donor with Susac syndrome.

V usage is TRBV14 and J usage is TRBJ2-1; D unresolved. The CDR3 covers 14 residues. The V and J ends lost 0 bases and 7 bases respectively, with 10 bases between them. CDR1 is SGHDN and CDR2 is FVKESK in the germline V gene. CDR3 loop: CASSQERDRNEQFF. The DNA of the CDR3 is TGTGCCAGCAGCCAAGAAAGAGACCGGAATGAGCAGTTCTTC.

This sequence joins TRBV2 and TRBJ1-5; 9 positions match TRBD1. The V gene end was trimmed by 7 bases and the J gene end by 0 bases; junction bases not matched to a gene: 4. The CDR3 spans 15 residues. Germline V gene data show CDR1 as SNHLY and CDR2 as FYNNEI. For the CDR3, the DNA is TGTGCCAGCAAGACGGGACAGGGTAGCAATCAGCCCCAGCATTTT. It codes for CASKTGQGSNQPQHF.

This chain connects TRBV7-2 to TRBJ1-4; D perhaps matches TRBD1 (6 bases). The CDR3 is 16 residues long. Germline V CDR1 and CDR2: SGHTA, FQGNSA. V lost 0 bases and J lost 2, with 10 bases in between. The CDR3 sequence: CASSLANTGTNEKLFF. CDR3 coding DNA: TGTGCCAGCAGCTTAGCGAATACAGGGACTAATGAAAAACTGTTTTTT.

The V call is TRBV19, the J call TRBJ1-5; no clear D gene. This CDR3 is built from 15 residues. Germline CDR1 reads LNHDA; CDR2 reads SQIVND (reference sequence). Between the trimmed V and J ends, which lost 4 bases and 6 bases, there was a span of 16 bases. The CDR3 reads CASSNLARTGQPQHF. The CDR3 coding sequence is TGTGCCAGTAGTAACCTGGCCAGGACGGGTCAGCCCCAGCATTTT.

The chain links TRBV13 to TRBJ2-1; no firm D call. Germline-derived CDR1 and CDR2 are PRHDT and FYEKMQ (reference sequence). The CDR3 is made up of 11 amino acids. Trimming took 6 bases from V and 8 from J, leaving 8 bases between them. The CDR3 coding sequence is TGTGCCAGCAGTAGAAATTATGAGCAGTTCTTC. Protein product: CASSRNYEQFF. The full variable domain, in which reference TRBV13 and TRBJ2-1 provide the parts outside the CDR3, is AAGVIQSPRHLIKEKRETATLKCYPIPRHDTVYWYQQGPGQDPQFLISFYEKMQSDKGSIPDRFSAQQFSDYHSELNMSSLELGDSALYFCASSRNYEQFFGPGTRLTVL.

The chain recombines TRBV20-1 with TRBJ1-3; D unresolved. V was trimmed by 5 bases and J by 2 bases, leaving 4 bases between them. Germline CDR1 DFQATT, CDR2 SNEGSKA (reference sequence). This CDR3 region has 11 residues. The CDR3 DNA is TGCAGTGCTCCTACTGGAAACACCATATATTTT. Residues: CSAPTGNTIYF.

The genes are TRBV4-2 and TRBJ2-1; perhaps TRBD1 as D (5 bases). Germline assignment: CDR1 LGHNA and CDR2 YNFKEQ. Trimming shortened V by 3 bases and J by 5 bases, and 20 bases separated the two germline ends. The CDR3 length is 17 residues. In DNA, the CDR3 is TGTGCCAGCAGCCATCTTACAGGTAATCAAGAGAACAATGAGCAGTTCTTC. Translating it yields CASSHLTGNQENNEQFF.

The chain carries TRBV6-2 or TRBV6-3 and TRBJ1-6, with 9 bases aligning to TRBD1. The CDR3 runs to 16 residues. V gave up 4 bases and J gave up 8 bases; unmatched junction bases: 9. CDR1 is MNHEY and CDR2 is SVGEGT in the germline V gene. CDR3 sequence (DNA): TGTGCCAGCAGTTTGGATCGGACAGGGGATTATTCACCCCTCCACTTT. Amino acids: CASSLDRTGDYSPLHF.

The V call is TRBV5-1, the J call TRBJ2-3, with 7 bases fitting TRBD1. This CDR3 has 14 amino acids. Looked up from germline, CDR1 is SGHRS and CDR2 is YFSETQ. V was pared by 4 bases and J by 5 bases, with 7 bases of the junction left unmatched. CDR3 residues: CASSPLGTEDTQYF. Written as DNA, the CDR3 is TGCGCCAGCAGCCCGCTGGGGACAGAAGATACGCAGTATTTT.

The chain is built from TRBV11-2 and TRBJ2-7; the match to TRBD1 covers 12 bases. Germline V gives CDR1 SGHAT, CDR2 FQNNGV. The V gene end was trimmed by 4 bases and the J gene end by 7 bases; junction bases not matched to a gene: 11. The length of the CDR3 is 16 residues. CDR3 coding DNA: TGTGCCAGCAGCTCCTTAGGGACAGGGGGCGGTGAAGAGCAGTACTTC. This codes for CASSSLGTGGGEEQYF. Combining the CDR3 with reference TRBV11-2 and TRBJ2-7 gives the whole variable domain EAGVAQSPRYKIIEKRQSVAFWCNPISGHATLYWYQQILGQGPKLLIQFQNNGVVDDSQLPKDRFSAERLKGVDSTLKIQPAKLEDSAVYLCASSSLGTGGGEEQYFGPGTRLTVT.

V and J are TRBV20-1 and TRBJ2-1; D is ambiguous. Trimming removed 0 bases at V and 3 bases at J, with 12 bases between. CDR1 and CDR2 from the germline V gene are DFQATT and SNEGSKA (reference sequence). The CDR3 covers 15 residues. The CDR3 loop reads CSAREAVPLYNEQFF. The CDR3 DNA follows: TGCAGTGCTAGAGAAGCAGTCCCTCTCTACAATGAGCAGTTCTTC.

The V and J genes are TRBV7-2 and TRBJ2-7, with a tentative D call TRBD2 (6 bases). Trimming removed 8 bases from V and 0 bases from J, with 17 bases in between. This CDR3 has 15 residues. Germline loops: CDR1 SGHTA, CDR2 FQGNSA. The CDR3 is CASGRTDGSSYEQYF. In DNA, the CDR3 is TGTGCCAGCGGCAGAACGGACGGGAGCTCCTACGAGCAGTACTTC. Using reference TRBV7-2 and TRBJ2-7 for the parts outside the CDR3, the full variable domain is GAGVSQSPSNKVTEKGKDVELRCDPISGHTALYWYRQSLGQGLEFLIYFQGNSAPDKSGLPSDRFSAERTGGSVSTLTIQRTQQEDSAVYLCASGRTDGSSYEQYFGPGTRLTVT.

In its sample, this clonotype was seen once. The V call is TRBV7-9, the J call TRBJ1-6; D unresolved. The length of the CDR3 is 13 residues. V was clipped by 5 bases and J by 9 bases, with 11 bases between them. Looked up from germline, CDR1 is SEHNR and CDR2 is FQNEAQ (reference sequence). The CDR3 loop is CASSPSPGSPLHF. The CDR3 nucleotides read TGTGCCAGCAGCCCGAGTCCTGGTTCACCCCTCCACTTT.

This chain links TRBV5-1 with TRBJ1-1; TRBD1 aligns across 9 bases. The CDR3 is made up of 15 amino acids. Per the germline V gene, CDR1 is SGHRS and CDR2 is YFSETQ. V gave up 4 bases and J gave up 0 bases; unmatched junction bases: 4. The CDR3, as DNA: TGCGCCAGCAGCCGGACAGGGGCGATGAACACTGAAGCTTTCTTT. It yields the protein CASSRTGAMNTEAFF.

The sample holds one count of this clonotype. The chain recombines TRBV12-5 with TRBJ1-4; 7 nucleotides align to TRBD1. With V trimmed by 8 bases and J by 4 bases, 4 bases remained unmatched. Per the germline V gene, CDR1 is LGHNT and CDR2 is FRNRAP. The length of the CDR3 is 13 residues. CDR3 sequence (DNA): TGTGCTAGTAGGGACAGTGGTAATGAAAAACTGTTTTTT. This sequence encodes CASRDSGNEKLFF.

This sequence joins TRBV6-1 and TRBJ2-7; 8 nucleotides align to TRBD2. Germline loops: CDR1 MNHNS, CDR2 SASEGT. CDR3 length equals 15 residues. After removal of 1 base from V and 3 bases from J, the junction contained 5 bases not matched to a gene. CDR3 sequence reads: CASSEGASGYYEQYF. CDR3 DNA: TGTGCCAGCAGTGAAGGGGCTAGCGGGTACTACGAGCAGTACTTC.

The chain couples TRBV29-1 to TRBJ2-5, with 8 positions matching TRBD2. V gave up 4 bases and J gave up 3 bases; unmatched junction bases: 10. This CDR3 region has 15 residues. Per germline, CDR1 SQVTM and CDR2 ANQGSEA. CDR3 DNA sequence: TGCAGCGTTGGGGTTTTAGCGGGGCCGGAAGAGACCCAGTACTTC. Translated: CSVGVLAGPEETQYF.

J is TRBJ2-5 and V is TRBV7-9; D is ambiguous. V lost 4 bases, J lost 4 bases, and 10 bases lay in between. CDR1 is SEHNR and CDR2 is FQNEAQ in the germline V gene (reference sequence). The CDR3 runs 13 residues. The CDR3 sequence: CASSSQDRETQYF. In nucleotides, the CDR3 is TGTGCCAGCAGCTCCCAGGATAGAGAGACCCAGTACTTC. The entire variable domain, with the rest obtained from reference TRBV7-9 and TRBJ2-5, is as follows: DTGVSQNPRHKITKRGQNVTFRCDPISEHNRLYWYRQTLGQGPEFLTYFQNEAQLEKSRLLSDRFSAERPKGSFSTLEIQRTEQGDSAMYLCASSSQDRETQYFGPGTRLLVL.

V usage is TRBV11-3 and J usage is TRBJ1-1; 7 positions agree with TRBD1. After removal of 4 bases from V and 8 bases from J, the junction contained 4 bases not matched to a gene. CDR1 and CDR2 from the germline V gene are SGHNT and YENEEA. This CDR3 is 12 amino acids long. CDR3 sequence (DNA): TGTGCCAGCAGCTCCGACAGGGCAGAAGCTTTCTTT. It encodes CASSSDRAEAFF.

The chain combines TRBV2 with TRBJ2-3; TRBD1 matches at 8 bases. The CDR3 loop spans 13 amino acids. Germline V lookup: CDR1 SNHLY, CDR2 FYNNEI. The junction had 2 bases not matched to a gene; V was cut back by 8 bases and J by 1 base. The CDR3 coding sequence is TGTGCCAGCGCGACAGGGGGCACAGATACGCAGTATTTT. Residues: CASATGGTDTQYF.

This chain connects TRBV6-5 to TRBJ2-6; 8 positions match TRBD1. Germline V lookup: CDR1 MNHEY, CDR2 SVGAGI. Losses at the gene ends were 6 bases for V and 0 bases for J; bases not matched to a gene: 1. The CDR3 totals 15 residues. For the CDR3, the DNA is TGTGCCAGCAGCAGGGGGCCCTCTGGGGCCAACGTCCTGACTTTC. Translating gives CASSRGPSGANVLTF.

CDR3 sequence (DNA): TGCGCCAGCAGCTTGGTCGGGGGGCGAGGACCCACTAATGAAAAACTGTTTTTT. Its translation: CASSLVGGRGPTNEKLFF. V is TRBV5-1 and J is TRBJ1-4; D may be TRBD1 (6 bases). V was clipped by 0 bases and J by 2 bases, with 17 bases between them. Germline values: CDR1 SGHRS, CDR2 YFSETQ. The CDR3 runs to 18 residues.

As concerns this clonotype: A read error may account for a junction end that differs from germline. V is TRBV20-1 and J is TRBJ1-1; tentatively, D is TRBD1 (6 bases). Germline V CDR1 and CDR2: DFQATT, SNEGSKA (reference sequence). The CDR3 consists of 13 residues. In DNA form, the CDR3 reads TGCAGTGCTATCCGGGACACGAACACTGAAGTTTTCTTT. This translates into CSAIRDTNTEVFF.

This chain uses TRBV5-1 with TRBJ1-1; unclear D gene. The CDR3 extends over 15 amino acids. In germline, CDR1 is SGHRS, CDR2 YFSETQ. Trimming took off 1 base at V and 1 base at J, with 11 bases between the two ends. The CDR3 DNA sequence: TGCGCCAGCAGCTTGCAGGTTCCCCCGAACACTGAAGCTTTCTTT. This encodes CASSLQVPPNTEAFF.

The CDR3 DNA follows: TGCAGTGCTAGACCTCCTCCCGGGGAGACCCAGTACTTC. Translated, it gives CSARPPPGETQYF. V usage is TRBV20-1 and J usage is TRBJ2-5; no firm D call. The germline CDR1 and CDR2 sequences are DFQATT and SNEGSKA (reference sequence). CDR3 size: 13 residues. Trimming removed 2 bases at V and 5 bases at J, with 12 bases between.

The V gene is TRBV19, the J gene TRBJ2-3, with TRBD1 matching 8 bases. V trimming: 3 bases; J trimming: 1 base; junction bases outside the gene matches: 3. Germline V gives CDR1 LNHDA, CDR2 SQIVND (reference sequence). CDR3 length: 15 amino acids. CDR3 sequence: CASSIEGQGTDTQYF. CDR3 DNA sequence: TGTGCCAGTAGTATTGAGGGACAGGGCACAGATACGCAGTATTTT.

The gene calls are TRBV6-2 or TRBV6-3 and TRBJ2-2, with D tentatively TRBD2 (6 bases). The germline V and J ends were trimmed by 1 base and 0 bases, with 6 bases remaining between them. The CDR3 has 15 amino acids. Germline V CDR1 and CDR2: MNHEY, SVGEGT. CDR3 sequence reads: CASSYWRANTGELFF. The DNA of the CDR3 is TGTGCCAGCAGTTACTGGAGGGCGAACACCGGGGAGCTGTTTTTT.

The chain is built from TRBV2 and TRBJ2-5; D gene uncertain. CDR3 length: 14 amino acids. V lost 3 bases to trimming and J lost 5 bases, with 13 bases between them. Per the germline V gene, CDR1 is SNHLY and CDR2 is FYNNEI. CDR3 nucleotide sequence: TGTGCCAGCAGTGAGGACGCGTTCGAGGAGACCCAGTACTTC. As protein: CASSEDAFEETQYF.

This CDR3 is CASSTTGSTPLHF. The CDR3 DNA reads as TGTGCCAGCAGTACCACAGGGTCTACACCCCTCCACTTT. J is TRBJ1-6 and V is TRBV27; possibly TRBD1 for D (6 bases). The CDR3 is 13 residues long. Trimming shortened V by 5 bases and J by 11 bases, and 13 bases separated the two germline ends. Looked up from germline, CDR1 is MNHEY and CDR2 is SMNVEV (reference sequence).